This T cell receptor beta chain originates from a study of blood T cells in healthy people across ages. Overall study context: Template switching retrieved approximately one barcoded beta molecule for each two T cells. Overall study results and limits: Possibly, changes in expanded clonotypes were confounded because donor CMV status was unknown.

Sample-barcoded 5' priming and a J-beta primer mix drove a second PCR of roughly 7 to 11 cycles. TCRdb redid the calling of the 5' RACE reads with MiXCR, one entry per CDR3 protein. The sample includes about 1.4 million distinct CDR3 sequences, 59% of them seen just once. Researchers isolated at least 6.5 million PBMCs per sample. The CDR3 has 17 residues. Germline V lookup: CDR1 SGHTA, CDR2 FQGNSA. V shed 2 bases and J 2 bases; nucleotides not matched to a gene: 7. A note on this clonotype: Its specificity is not known.

This sequence joins TRBV7-2 and TRBJ2-3; TRBD2 matches at 10 bases. The receptor was isolated from a young man in good health. The specimen was blood. The CDR3 spells CASSLTGTSAYTDTQYF. CDR3 DNA: TGTGCCAGCAGCTTAACCGGGACTAGCGCCTACACAGATACGCAGTATTTT.